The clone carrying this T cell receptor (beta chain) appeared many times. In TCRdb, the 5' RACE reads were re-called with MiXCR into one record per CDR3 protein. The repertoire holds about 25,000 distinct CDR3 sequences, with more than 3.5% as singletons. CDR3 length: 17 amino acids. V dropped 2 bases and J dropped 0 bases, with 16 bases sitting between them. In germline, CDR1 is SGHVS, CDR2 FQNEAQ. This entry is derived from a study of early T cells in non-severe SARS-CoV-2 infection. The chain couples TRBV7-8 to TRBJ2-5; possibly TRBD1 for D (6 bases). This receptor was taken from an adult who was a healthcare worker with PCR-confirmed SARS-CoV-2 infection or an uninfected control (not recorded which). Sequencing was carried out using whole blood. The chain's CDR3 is CASSLLVPRQDQETQYF. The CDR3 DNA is TGTGCCAGCAGCTTACTCGTTCCTCGACAGGACCAAGAGACCCAGTACTTC. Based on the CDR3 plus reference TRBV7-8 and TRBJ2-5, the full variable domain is GAGVSQSPRYKVAKRGQDVALRCDPISGHVSLFWYQQALGQGPEFLTYFQNEAQLDKSGLPSDRFFAERPEGSVSTLKIQRTQQEDSAVYLCASSLLVPRQDQETQYFGPGTRLLVL.